This note documents a single TCR beta chain sequence. Participant age was roughly 18 to 95 years, and participants resided in 25 or so US areas. These data are taken from a study of blood T cell repertoires in COVID-19. Study background: The United States, Italy and Spain were the sources of the acute and convalescent COVID-19 samples.

Data came from immunoSEQ multiplex PCR; TCRdb stores just in-frame clones and leaves some out. The sample gives roughly 360,000 clones, 88% of which show up once; around 0.95% is in the top ten. This CDR3 comprises 15 residues. The V segment lost 5 bases and the J segment 10 bases; nucleotides outside the gene matches: 10. Germline V CDR1 and CDR2: MGHDK, SYGVNS. The chain combines TRBV25-1 with TRBJ1-6; 8 bases are shared with TRBD1. The sequencing sample was made of PBMCs or T cells enriched from blood (not recorded which). The sequence derives from a young woman with acute COVID-19. The CDR3 protein is CASSPRDRSRSPLHF. As DNA, the CDR3 is TGTGCCAGCAGTCCCCGGGACAGGAGCAGGTCACCCCTCCACTTT.